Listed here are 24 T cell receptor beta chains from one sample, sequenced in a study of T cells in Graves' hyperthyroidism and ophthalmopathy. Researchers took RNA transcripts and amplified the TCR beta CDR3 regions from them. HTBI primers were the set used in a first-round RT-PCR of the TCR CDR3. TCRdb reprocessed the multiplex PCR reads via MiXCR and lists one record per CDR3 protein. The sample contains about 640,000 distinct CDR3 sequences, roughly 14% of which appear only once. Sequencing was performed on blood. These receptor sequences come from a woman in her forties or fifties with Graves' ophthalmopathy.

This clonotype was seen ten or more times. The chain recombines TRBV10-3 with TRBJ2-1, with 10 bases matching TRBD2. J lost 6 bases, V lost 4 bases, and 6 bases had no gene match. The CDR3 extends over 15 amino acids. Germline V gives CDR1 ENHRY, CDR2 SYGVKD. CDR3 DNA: TGTGCCATCAGTGCCGAGCTAGCGGGAGTCAATGAGCAGTTCTTC. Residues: CAISAELAGVNEQFF.

The CDR3 sequence: CASSVDWGQRETQYF. CDR3 coding DNA: TGTGCCAGCAGCGTAGATTGGGGACAGAGGGAGACCCAGTACTTC. The rearrangement uses TRBV9 and TRBJ2-5; 7 nucleotides match TRBD1. This CDR3 comprises 15 residues. CDR1 is SGDLS, CDR2 YYNGEE, per germline. Trimming cost V 0 bases and J 5 bases; bases outside gene matches: 7.

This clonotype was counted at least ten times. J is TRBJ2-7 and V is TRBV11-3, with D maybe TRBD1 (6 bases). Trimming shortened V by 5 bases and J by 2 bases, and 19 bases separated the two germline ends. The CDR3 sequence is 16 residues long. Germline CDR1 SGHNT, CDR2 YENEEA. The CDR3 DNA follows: TGTGCCAGCAGCCCAGCATGGGAACAGGGCACCTACGAGCAGTACTTC. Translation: CASSPAWEQGTYEQYF.

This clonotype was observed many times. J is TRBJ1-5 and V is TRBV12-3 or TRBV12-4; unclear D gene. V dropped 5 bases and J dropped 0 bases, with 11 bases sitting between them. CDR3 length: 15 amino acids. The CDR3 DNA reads TGTGCCAGCAGTATAGTAGGGAATAGCAATCAGCCCCAGCATTTT. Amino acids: CASSIVGNSNQPQHF.

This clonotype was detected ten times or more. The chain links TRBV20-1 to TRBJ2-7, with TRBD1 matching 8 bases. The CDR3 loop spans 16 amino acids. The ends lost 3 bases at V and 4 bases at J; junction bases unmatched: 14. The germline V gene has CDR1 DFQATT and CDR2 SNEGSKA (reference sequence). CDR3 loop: CSASLPRTGTLYEQYF. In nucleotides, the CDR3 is TGCAGTGCTAGTCTCCCCCGGACAGGGACTCTATACGAGCAGTACTTC.

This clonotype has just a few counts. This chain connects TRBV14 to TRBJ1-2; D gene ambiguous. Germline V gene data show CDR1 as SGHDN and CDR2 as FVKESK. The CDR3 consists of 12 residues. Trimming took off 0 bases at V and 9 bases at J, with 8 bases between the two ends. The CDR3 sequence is CASSQDAVRYTF. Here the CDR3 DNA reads TGTGCCAGCAGCCAAGACGCAGTTCGCTACACCTTC.

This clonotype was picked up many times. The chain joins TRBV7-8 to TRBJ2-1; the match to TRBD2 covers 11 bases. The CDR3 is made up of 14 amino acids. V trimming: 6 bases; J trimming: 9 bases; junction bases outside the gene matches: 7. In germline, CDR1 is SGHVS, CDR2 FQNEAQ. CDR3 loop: CASRTGLADGEQFF. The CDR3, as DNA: TGTGCCAGCAGAACGGGACTAGCGGACGGTGAGCAGTTCTTC.

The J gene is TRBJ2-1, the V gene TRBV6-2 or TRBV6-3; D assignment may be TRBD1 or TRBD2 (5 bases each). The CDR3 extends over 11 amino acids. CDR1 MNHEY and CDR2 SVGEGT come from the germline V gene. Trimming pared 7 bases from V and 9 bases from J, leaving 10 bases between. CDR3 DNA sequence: TGTGCCAGCACTCCAGGGACTGAGCAGTTCTTC. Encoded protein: CASTPGTEQFF.

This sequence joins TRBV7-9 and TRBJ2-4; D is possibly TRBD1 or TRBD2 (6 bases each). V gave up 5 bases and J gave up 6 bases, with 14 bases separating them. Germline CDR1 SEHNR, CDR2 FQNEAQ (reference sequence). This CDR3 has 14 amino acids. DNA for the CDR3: TGTGCCAGCAGCCCACGAGGGGGGCGAAACATTCAGTACTTC. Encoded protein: CASSPRGGRNIQYF.

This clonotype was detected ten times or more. CDR3 region: CASSLRLENQPQHF. CDR3 coding DNA: TGTGCCAGCAGTTTAAGACTAGAAAATCAGCCCCAGCATTTT. The chain joins TRBV12-3 or TRBV12-4 to TRBJ1-5; D not resolved. The CDR3 runs 14 residues. The V end was cut by 2 bases, the J end by 4 bases, with 9 bases between.

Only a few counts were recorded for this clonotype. In DNA, the CDR3 is TGCGCCAGCAGCTTGGGTCCCTTATCCTACGAGCAGTACTTC. As protein: CASSLGPLSYEQYF. V is TRBV5-1 and J is TRBJ2-7; D unclear. Germline CDR1 reads SGHRS; CDR2 reads YFSETQ. V was trimmed by 0 bases and J by 1 base, leaving 8 bases between them. The CDR3 extends over 14 amino acids.

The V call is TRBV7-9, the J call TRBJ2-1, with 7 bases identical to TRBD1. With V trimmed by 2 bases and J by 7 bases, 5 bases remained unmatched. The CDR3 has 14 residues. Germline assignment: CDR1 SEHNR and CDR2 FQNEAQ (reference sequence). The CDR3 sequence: CASSLTQGMNEQFF. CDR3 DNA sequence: TGTGCCAGCAGCTTAACACAGGGGATGAATGAGCAGTTCTTC. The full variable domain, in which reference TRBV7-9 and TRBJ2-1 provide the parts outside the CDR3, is DTGVSQNPRHKITKRGQNVTFRCDPISEHNRLYWYRQTLGQGPEFLTYFQNEAQLEKSRLLSDRFSAERPKGSFSTLEIQRTEQGDSAMYLCASSLTQGMNEQFFGPGTRLTVL.

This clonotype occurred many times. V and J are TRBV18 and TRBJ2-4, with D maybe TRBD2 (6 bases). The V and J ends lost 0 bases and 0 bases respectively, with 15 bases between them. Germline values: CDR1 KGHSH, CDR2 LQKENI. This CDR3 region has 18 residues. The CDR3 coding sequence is TGTGCCAGCTCACCACCTTTGGGCGGACTACTAGCCAAAAACATTCAGTACTTC. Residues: CASSPPLGGLLAKNIQYF.

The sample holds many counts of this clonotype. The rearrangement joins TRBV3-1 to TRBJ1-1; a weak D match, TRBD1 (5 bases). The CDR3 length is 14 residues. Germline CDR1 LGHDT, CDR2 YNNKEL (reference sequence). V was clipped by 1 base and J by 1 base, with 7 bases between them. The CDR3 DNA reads TGTGCCAGCAGCCAAGTTAGGGGGAACACTGAAGCTTTCTTT. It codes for CASSQVRGNTEAFF.

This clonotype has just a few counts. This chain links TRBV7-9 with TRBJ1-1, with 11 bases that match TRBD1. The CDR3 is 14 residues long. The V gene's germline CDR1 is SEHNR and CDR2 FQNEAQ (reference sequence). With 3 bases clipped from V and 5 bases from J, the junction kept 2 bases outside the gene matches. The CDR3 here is CASSFGDRGTEAFF. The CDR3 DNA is TGTGCCAGCAGCTTCGGGGACAGGGGGACTGAAGCTTTCTTT.

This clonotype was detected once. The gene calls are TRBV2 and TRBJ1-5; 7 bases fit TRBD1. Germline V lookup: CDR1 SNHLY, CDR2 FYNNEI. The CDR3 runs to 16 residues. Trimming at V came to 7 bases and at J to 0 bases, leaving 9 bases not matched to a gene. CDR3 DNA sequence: TGTGCCAGCACCCGAGGGACAGTTTATAGCAATCAGCCCCAGCATTTT. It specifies CASTRGTVYSNQPQHF.

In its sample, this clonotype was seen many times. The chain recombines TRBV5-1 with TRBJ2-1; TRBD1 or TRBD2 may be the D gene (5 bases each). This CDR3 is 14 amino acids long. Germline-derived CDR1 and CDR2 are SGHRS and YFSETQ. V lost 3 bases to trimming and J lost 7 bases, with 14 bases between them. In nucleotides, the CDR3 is TGCGCCAGCAGCTGGTTGGGGACGGGTAATGAGCAGTTCTTC. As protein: CASSWLGTGNEQFF. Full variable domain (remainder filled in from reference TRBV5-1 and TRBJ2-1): KAGVTQTPRYLIKTRGQQVTLSCSPISGHRSVSWYQQTPGQGLQFLFEYFSETQRNKGNFPGRFSGRQFSNSRSEMNVSTLELGDSALYLCASSWLGTGNEQFFGPGTRLTVL.

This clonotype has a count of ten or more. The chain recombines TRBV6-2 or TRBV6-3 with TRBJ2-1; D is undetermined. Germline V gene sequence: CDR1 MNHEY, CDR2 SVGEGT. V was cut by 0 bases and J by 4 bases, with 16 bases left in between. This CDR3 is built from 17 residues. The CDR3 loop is CASSYSTPRGVYNEQFF. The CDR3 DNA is TGTGCCAGCAGTTACTCGACGCCCCGCGGAGTTTACAATGAGCAGTTCTTC.

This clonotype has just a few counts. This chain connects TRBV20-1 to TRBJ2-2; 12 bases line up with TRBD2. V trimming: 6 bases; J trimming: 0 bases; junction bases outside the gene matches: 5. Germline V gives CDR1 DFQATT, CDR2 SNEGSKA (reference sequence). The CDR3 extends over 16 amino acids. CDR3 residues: CSAAGTSGPNTGELFF. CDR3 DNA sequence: TGCAGTGCCGCAGGGACTAGCGGGCCGAACACCGGGGAGCTGTTTTTT.

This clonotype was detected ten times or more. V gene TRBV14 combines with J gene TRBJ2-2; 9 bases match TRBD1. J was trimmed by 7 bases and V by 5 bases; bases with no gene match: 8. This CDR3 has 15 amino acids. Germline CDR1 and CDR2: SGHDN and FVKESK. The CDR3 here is CASSGRQGDFGELFF. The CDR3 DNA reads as TGTGCCAGCAGCGGAAGACAGGGGGATTTCGGGGAGCTGTTTTTT.

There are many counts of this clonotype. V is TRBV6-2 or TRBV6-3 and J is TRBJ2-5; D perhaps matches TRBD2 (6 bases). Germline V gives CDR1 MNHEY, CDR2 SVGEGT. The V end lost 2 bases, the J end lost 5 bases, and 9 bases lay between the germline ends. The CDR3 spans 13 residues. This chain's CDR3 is CASSYRLAETQYF. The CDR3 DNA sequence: TGTGCCAGCAGTTACCGGCTAGCGGAGACCCAGTACTTC.

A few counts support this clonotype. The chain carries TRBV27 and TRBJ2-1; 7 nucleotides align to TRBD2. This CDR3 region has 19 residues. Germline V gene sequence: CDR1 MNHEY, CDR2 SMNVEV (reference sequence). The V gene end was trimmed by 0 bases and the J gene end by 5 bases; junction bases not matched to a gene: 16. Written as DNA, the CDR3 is TGTGCCAGCAGTTTATCGTGGGCTCCGGGGACTAACACAAACAATGAGCAGTTCTTC. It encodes CASSLSWAPGTNTNNEQFF.

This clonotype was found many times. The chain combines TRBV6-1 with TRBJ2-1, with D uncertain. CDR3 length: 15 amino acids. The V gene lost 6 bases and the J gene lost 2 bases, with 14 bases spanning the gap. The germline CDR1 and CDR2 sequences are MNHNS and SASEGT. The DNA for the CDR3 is TGTGCCAGCAGACTCACCGAAAGTCCCTACAATGAGCAGTTCTTC. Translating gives CASRLTESPYNEQFF.

The CDR3 nucleotides are TGCAGTGCGCCCGGGACTAGAAGGAGCAATCAGCCCCAGCATTTT. It translates to CSAPGTRRSNQPQHF. The gene calls are TRBV20-1 and TRBJ1-5; TRBD1 is a possible D gene (5 bases). Trimming took off 6 bases at V and 1 base at J, with 16 bases between the two ends. This CDR3 is built from 15 residues. CDR1 is DFQATT and CDR2 is SNEGSKA in the germline V gene (reference sequence).